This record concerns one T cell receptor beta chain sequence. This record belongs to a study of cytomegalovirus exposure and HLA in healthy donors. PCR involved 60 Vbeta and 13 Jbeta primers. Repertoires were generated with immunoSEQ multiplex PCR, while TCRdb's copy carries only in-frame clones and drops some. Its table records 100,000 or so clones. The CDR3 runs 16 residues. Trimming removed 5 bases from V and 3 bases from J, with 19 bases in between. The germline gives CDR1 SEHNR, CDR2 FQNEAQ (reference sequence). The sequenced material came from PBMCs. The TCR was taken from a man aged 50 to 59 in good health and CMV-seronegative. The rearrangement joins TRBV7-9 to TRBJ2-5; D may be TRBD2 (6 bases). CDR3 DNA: TGTGCCAGCAGCCCACCCCCCCGCGGGACCAAAGAGACCCAGTACTTC. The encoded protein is CASSPPPRGTKETQYF.